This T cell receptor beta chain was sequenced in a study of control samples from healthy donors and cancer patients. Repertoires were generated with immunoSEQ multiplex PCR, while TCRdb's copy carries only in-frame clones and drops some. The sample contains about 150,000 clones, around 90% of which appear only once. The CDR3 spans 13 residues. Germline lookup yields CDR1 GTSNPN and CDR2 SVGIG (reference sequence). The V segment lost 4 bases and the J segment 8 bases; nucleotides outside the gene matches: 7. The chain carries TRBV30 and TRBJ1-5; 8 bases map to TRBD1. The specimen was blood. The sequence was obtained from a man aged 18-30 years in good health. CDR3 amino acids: CAWNDNRGEPQHF. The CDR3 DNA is TGTGCCTGGAATGATAACAGGGGGGAGCCCCAGCATTTT.